The source of this TCR beta chain is a study of cytomegalovirus exposure and HLA in healthy donors. At the level of the study: An earlier analysis found roughly 110 million unique TCR beta sequences from about 190 million T cells.

Whole-study findings and limits: CMV antigen specificity was confirmed in vitro for a few CMV-associated chains. Most sequenced TCRs were rare (though some public TCRs occurred in many donors). It was taken for granted in presence/absence analyses that sequencing depth across donors was roughly uniform.

This clone has only a few counts. Its target is not known. Primers: 60 Vbeta forward and 13 Jbeta reverse. TCRdb's table, derived via immunoSEQ multiplex PCR, lists solely in-frame clones and lacks some. Altogether some 120,000 clones are present, 83% being singletons, with the ten largest covering about 3.7%. The V gene's germline CDR1 is MDHEN and CDR2 SYDVKM. The length of the CDR3 is 15 residues. V was clipped by 2 bases and J by 7 bases, with 14 bases between them. The sample taken for sequencing was PBMCs. The receptor was isolated from a woman between 40 and 50 years old in good health and CMV-seropositive. This sequence joins TRBV28 and TRBJ2-2, with D maybe TRBD2 (6 bases). The CDR3 coding sequence is TGTGCCAGCAGTTTAGTAGGCGGGGTCCACGGGGAGCTGTTTTTT. Protein product: CASSLVGGVHGELFF.